These T cell receptor beta chains were read from a single sample in a study of blood T cell repertoires in COVID-19. Produced via immunoSEQ multiplex PCR; TCRdb's table is partial and in-frame only. The table includes roughly 250,000 clones, nearly 95% detected once. Source material: peripheral blood. Receptor source: a man between 25 and 39 years old with COVID-19, enrolled during active disease. Both conserved end residues are part of each CDR3. The D gene is left open where the match is weak. Clone size, where shown, is once, few, many, or a class for clones that have expanded.

abundance	j_gene	d_gene	v_gene	CDR3nt	CDR3aa
.	TRBJ1-1	.	TRBV4-1	TGCGCCAGCAGCCAGGACGGAGGTAACACTGAAGCTTTCTTT	CASSQDGGNTEAFF
.	TRBJ1-2	.	TRBV27	TGTGCCAGCAGTTTACTGGGGGGATATGGCTACACCTTC	CASSLLGGYGYTF
.	TRBJ1-1	.	TRBV11-3	TGTGCCAGCAGCTTAACAGCCTCGAACACTGAAGCTTTCTTT	CASSLTASNTEAFF
.	TRBJ2-6	TRBD1	TRBV19	TGTGCCAGTATCCCGACAGGGTCGACTGGGGCCAACGTCCTGACTTTC	CASIPTGSTGANVLTF
once	TRBJ1-5	.	TRBV19	TGTGCCAGTAACCGCGTGGACAATTCTCAGCCCCAGCATTTT	CASNRVDNSQPQHF
.	TRBJ2-7	.	TRBV9	TGTGCCAGCAGCGTAGACCCAGATCTCGAGCAGTACTTC	CASSVDPDLEQYF
.	TRBJ1-2	.	TRBV19	TGTGCCAGTGAGTCCACAGCCTTCACCACCCGGGGAGGCTACACCTTC	CASESTAFTTRGGYTF
.	TRBJ1-2	.	TRBV6-5	TGTGCCAGCAGTCCTTCACAGGGCTATGGCTACACCTTC	CASSPSQGYGYTF
.	TRBJ1-3	TRBD1	TRBV15	TGTGCCACCAGCAGAGAGGGACAGGGGGCAGGGAACACCATATATTTT	CATSREGQGAGNTIYF
.	TRBJ2-5	.	TRBV7-9	TGTGCCAGCAGCAGCCCCTCGCGACTACAAGAGACCCAGTACTTC	CASSSPSRLQETQYF
once	TRBJ2-1	.	TRBV30	TGTGCCGCCCACGAGCGCTGGAGAAATGAGCAGTTCTTC	CAAHERWRNEQFF
.	TRBJ2-2	.	TRBV3-1/TRBV3-2	TGTGCCAGCAGCCGTACTCTCTCCGTCGGGGAGCTGTTTTTT	CASSRTLSVGELFF
.	TRBJ2-5	TRBD2	TRBV5-1	TGCGCCAGCAGCTTAAGCGGGGGGGAAGAGACCCAGTACTTC	CASSLSGGEETQYF
.	TRBJ2-5	TRBD2	TRBV5-1	TGCGCCAGCAGCAGACTAGCGGGGGGCCGCCGGGAGACCCAGTACTTC	CASSRLAGGRRETQYF
.	TRBJ2-7	TRBD1	TRBV27	TGTGCCAGCACTCCGTCGTTGGACAGGGACAGCAACTCCTACGAGCAGTACTTC	CASTPSLDRDSNSYEQYF
once	TRBJ2-7	TRBD2	TRBV6-5	TGTGCCAGCAGTTTAGATAGCGGGGGGGCAGCTTACGAGCAGTACTTC	CASSLDSGGAAYEQYF
once	TRBJ2-2	.	TRBV19	TGTGCCAGTAGTATAAAGGTTCAGGTACCCCGGACCGGGGAGCTGTTTTTT	CASSIKVQVPRTGELFF
.	TRBJ1-2	TRBD1	TRBV18	TGTGCCAGCTCCCTTCAGACAGGGTCAGATGGCTACACCTTC	CASSLQTGSDGYTF